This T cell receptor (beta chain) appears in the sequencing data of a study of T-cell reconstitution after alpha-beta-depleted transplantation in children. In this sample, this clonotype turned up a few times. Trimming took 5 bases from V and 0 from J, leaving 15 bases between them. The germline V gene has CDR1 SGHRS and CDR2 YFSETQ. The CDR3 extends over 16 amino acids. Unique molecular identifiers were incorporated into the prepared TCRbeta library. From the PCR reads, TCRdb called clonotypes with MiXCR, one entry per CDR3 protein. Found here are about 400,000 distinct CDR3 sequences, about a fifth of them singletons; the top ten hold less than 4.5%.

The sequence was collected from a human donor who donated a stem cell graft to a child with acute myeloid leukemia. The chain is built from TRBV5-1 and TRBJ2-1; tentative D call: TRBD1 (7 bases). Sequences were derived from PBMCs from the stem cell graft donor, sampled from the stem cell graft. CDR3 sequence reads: CASSPGGLSSYNEQFF. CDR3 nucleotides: TGCGCCAGCAGTCCAGGGGGACTGAGCTCCTACAATGAGCAGTTCTTC.